This note documents a single TCR beta chain sequence. This clone was seen a few times. The antigen this receptor binds is unknown. The gene names and germline sequences given are murine. At the DNA level, this CDR3 is encoded by other sequences in the same sample as well. Library generation was performed with the immunoSEQ multiplex PCR assay. For TCR sequencing, RNA was extracted from every sample and reverse transcribed into cDNA to serve as template. SuperScript III was used for first-strand cDNA synthesis, primed with a 2:1 mix of oligo-dT and random hexamers. A synthetic immune receptor repertoire was used to measure amplification bias, and any remaining bias was corrected computationally. Sequencing of the libraries was done on Illumina HiSeq with 60 bp reads that cover the CDR3, reading from J toward V. In the authors' own workflow: Raw reads were preprocessed to remove errors, and CDR3 was defined by IMGT conventions from the conserved cysteine to phenylalanine. Clonality was calculated as 1 minus Shannon entropy normalized by log2 of the number of productive unique TCRs. CD4 or CD8 identity of scalp clones was inferred by cross-referencing scalp TCRbeta sequences with sorted blood CD4 and CD8 repertoires. TCRdb mirrors the immuneACCESS table, restricted to in-frame sequences. Some clones are absent from its copies; in checked studies, under half trace to an unresolved V gene, and the reason for the others is unknown. The V and J calls and clone size are taken from that table; D and trimming were inferred from the DNA. For this sample, 290,000 or so clones are listed, none of them singletons. The biggest ten clones account for roughly 1.2% of the sample.

Pooled mouse cutaneous lymph node cells were stained for CD4, CD8alpha, NKG2D, NKG2ACE and other markers, then sorted on a BD Influx. This record comes from a study of CD8+ T cells in alopecia areata (dated by TCRdb to the late 2010s). For the study in its entirety: Skin from C3H/HeJ donors aged 6-12 months with spontaneous alopecia was grafted onto female C3H/HeJ recipients aged roughly 7-11 weeks. High-throughput TCRbeta sequencing was used to examine T cell clonal expansion in alopecia areata in both the C3H/HeJ mouse model and human patients. Scalp tissue and sorted CD4+ and CD8+ peripheral blood T cells from patchy and totalis/universalis alopecia areata patients and from healthy controls were covered by human TCRbeta sequencing. Scalp clonality was compared across normal scalp (n=4), patchy alopecia areata scalp (n=8), and alopecia totalis/universalis scalp (n=8). RNA was extracted with the PAXgene miRNA kit for fixed scalp, the miRNeasy kit for PBMCs, and the RNeasy kit for mouse skin. TCRbeta CDR3 regions were amplified by immunoSEQ multiplex PCR using 35 Vbeta forward and 13 Jbeta reverse primers.

Findings and caveats that apply to the study as a whole: Unlike mouse skin, where gammadelta T cells dominate, normal human skin contains resident alphabeta T cells that get sequenced too, which complicates analysis of the scalp TCR repertoire. Higher clonality and more expanded CD8+ clones were observed in lesional scalp than in normal scalp, particularly in alopecia totalis/universalis, a finding suggestive of antigenic drive. Compared with mice, TCR sequences shared between patients were less clear, possibly partly because of HLA diversity across the patient population.

The sequence came from a C3H/HeJ mouse with alopecia areata. These mice carry the MHC haplotype H2-k. Sequencing was performed on CD4+ T cells sorted from a lymph node.

CDR3 loop: CASRTGGNYAEQFF. The sequenced part of the CDR3 DNA is TGTGCCAGCCGGACTGGGGGGAACTATGCT. The rearranged segments are TRBV13-1 and TRBJ2-1, with 11 bases matching TRBD2. The CDR3 end lies 4 residues beyond the end of the read and is filled in from the germline J gene. The germline V gene specifies NSHNY as CDR1 and SYGAGN as CDR2. V ends up 7 bases short and J 1 base short, with an unmatched junction base count of 1. Spanning cysteine to phenylalanine, the CDR3 consists of 14 amino acids. Only the CDR3 bases that were read are kept: 30 of them, in frame from base 1.